The T cell receptor beta chain described here comes from a study of cytomegalovirus exposure and HLA in healthy donors. The PCR was carried out with 60 Vbeta primers and 13 Jbeta primers. Sequencing used immunoSEQ multiplex PCR; TCRdb keeps in-frame clones, though not all of them. The sample shows roughly 200,000 clones, about four fifths of them seen only once. Points from the study as a whole: Immune exposure information available was restricted to CMV serostatus.

With respect to this clone: Its antigen is not known.

The clonotype was recovered from a female donor in good health and CMV-seronegative. The sequenced sample was PBMCs.

The CDR3 coding sequence is TGCGCCAGCAGCCACCCTCGACTAGCGGGAGGGCTGGAGCAGTACTTC. It codes for CASSHPRLAGGLEQYF. The chain recombines TRBV4-1 with TRBJ2-5; 14 bases fit TRBD2. Germline V CDR1 and CDR2: MGHRA, YSYEKL. Germline trimming cut 3 bases from V and 11 bases from J; bases unmatched to any gene: 11. The CDR3 contains 16 residues.